This entry is about one T cell receptor beta chain. Germline loops: CDR1 SGHAT, CDR2 FQDESV (reference sequence). CDR3 length equals 16 residues. V lost 3 bases and J lost 7; bases outside the gene matches: 7. Sequenced by immunoSEQ multiplex PCR; TCRdb stores in-frame clones only, minus some. The sample has 50,000 to 65,000 clones, 84% seen once; the top ten hold roughly 16%. The record originates from a study of blood T cell repertoires in COVID-19. The chain links TRBV11-1 to TRBJ2-2, with 11 bases fitting TRBD2. The receptor was derived from a man aged 60 to 75 with COVID-19, enrolled during active disease. The sequenced sample was peripheral blood. The CDR3 here is CASSFLAGGPGGELFF. The DNA for the CDR3 is TGTGCCAGCAGCTTTTTAGCGGGAGGGCCTGGCGGGGAGCTGTTTTTT.